The clone carrying this T cell receptor (beta chain) occurred many times. Its antigen is unknown. The sample belongs to a study of T cells after yellow fever vaccination. The CDR3 spans 12 residues. Germline CDR1 is LNHDA and CDR2 is SQIVND (reference sequence). J was trimmed by 5 bases and V by 6 bases; bases with no gene match: 1. Broader study findings: Reappearance after the booster was observed for most primary-vaccination clones (around 96% CD4, about 91% CD8).

TCR cDNA was made by 5'RACE template switching, adding a universal primer site and UMIs. TCRdb reprocessed the 5' RACE reads via MiXCR and lists one record per CDR3 protein. Of some 250,000 distinct CDR3 sequences detected, about 3.9% appear once; the ten largest clones hold 15% to 20%. This specimen consisted of PBMCs, obtained 15 days after the yellow fever booster vaccination. This receptor was taken from a man in his late teens or twenties who received the YFV17D yellow fever vaccine. The chain recombines TRBV19 with TRBJ2-5; 9 bases fit TRBD1. CDR3 bases: TGTGCCAGTAGAGGACAGGGGGAGACCCAGTACTTC. Translation: CASRGQGETQYF.